These T cell receptor beta chains were read from a single sample in a study of cytotoxic CD8 clonotypes in ibrutinib-treated CLL. Method: immunoSEQ multiplex PCR; TCRdb's copy keeps in-frame clones and lacks some. The table shows some 200,000 clones, with about 75% occurring only once. Here the sequenced sample was PBMCs, taken after 12 months of ibrutinib treatment. These receptor sequences come from a human donor with chronic lymphocytic leukemia. Both conserved end residues are part of each CDR3. The order of the fields is CDR3 protein, V gene, CDR3 length, clone size, J gene. Expanded clones get a size class; other rows say once, few or many, or leave the size out.

CAGSTGAVGTIYF	TRBV30	13	-	TRBJ1-3
CASSPSSGGAYEQFF	TRBV6-6	15	-	TRBJ2-1
CASSSTGTSTDTQYF	TRBV9	15	-	TRBJ2-3
CASSMTGSGNTIYF	TRBV19	14	-	TRBJ1-3
CASSQGLTSYEQYF	TRBV5-6	14	-	TRBJ2-7
CASSKQGVVSTEAFF	TRBV7-2	15	-	TRBJ1-1
CASSSTSGISYEQYF	TRBV11-3	15	-	TRBJ2-7
CASRTGGTYGYTF	TRBV28	13	few	TRBJ1-2
CASSRDGNYEQYF	TRBV5-5	13	-	TRBJ2-7
CACRLAEYTDTQYF	TRBV30	14	once	TRBJ2-3
CAWSVQGRQPQHF	TRBV30	13	-	TRBJ1-5
CASSFLGQGGETQYF	TRBV5-1	15	-	TRBJ2-5
CASFGGSGNTIYF	TRBV6-6	13	-	TRBJ1-3
CASSAPGVPYEQYF	TRBV9	14	-	TRBJ2-7
CASSHTTGALGYTF	TRBV5-1	14	-	TRBJ1-2
CASSLEAGMALAEQYF	TRBV5-1	16	medium-sized	TRBJ2-7
CASSQGSSGNTIYF	TRBV9	14	-	TRBJ1-3
CSVALGAGAYEQYF	TRBV29-1	14	-	TRBJ2-7
CASSPPYLSGANVLTF	TRBV18	16	-	TRBJ2-6
CASSLAIDRLRGYGYTF	TRBV7-2	17	-	TRBJ1-2
CASSFRAHQETQYF	TRBV7-9	14	-	TRBJ2-5
CSARVHEQYF	TRBV20-1	10	-	TRBJ2-7
CASSLAGAPISYNEQFF	TRBV10-2	17	-	TRBJ2-1
CAWSTLAGGETQYF	TRBV30	14	many	TRBJ2-5
CASSLASPYTDTQYF	TRBV7-8	15	once	TRBJ2-3
CASSLTGGAQETQYF	TRBV5-6	15	-	TRBJ2-5
CASSPQGSLNTEAFF	TRBV7-2	15	-	TRBJ1-1
CSVVSGFSDRVAGYTF	TRBV29-1	16	-	TRBJ1-2
CAIREGLNTEAFF	TRBV10-3	13	-	TRBJ1-1
CASSLLGANTEAFF	TRBV6-5	14	-	TRBJ1-1
CASIHGEPQHF	TRBV6-5	11	few	TRBJ1-5
CASSEIQYNEQFF	TRBV6-1	13	-	TRBJ2-1
CASSLLAGQLFF	TRBV5-1	12	few	TRBJ1-4
CASSSRLGELFF	TRBV28	12	few	TRBJ2-2
CASRGTNTEAFF	TRBV19	12	-	TRBJ1-1
CASSVDLNSPLHF	TRBV9	13	-	TRBJ1-6
CASSLGGRDYEQYF	TRBV5-1	14	few	TRBJ2-7
CASSRTQGNYGYTF	TRBV11-2	14	-	TRBJ1-2
CSAGTVYGYTF	TRBV20-1	11	-	TRBJ1-2
CAWSVYAGTEAFF	TRBV30	13	few	TRBJ1-1
CASSYRAGGWNEQFF	TRBV6-5	15	-	TRBJ2-1
CASRLGGQDSPLHF	TRBV11-2	14	many	TRBJ1-6
CASIPGQGRNTIYF	TRBV28	14	-	TRBJ1-3
CASGPDSLKLNTEAFF	TRBV12-5	16	-	TRBJ1-1
CASSSGTANKIMGYTF	TRBV5-6	16	-	TRBJ1-2
CASSLERVTGELFF	TRBV11-2	14	-	TRBJ2-2
CASSSSGLNYGYTF	TRBV7-9	14	-	TRBJ1-2